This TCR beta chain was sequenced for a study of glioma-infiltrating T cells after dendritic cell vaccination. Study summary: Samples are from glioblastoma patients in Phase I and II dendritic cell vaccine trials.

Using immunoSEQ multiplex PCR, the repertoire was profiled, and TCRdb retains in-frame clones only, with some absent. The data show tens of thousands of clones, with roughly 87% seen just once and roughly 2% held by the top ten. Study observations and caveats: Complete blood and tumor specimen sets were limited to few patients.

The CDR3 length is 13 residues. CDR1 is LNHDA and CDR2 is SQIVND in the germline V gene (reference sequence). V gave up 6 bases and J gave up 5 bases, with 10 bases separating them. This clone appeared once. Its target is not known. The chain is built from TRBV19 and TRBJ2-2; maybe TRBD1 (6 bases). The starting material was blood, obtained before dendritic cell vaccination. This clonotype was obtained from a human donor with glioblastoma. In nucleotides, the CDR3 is TGTGCCAGTAGACAAGACAGGACCGGGGAGCTGTTTTTT. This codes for CASRQDRTGELFF.